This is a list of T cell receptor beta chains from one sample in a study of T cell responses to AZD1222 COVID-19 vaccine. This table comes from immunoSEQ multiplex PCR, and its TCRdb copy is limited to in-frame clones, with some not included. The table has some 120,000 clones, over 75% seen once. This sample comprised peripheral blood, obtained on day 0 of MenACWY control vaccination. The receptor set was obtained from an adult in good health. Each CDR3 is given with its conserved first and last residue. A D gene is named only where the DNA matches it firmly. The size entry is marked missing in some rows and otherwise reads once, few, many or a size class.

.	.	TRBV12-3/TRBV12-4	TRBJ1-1	CASSLAGITEAFF	TGTGCCAGCAGCCTGGCAGGGATCACTGAAGCTTTCTTT
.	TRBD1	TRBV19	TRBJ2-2	CASSIEQGFSGELFF	TGTGCCAGTAGTATCGAACAGGGGTTCTCCGGGGAGCTGTTTTTT
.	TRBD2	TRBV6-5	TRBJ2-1	CASSPTSGGRDEQFF	TGTGCCAGCAGCCCGACTAGCGGGGGGAGGGATGAGCAGTTCTTC
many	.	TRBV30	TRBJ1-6	CAWTGGLSYNSPLHF	TGTGCCTGGACGGGGGGACTCTCCTATAATTCACCCCTCCACTTT
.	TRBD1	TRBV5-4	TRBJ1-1	CASSFGQGATEAFF	TGTGCCAGCAGCTTCGGACAGGGGGCGACTGAAGCTTTCTTT
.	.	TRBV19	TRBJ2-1	CASRPRSEGDEQFF	TGTGCCAGTCGTCCTAGGTCGGAGGGAGATGAGCAGTTCTTC
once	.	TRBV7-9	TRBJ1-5	CASSFDLAGNQPQHF	TGTGCCAGCAGCTTCGACCTTGCGGGCAATCAGCCCCAGCATTTT
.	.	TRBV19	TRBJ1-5	CASSAKGRLNQPQHF	TGTGCCAGTAGTGCTAAGGGCAGGCTAAATCAGCCCCAGCATTTT
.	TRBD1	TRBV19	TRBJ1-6	CASSRDRGYSPLHF	TGTGCCAGTAGTCGGGACAGGGGGTATTCACCCCTCCACTTT
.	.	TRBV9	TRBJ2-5	CASSVAQQETQYF	TGTGCCAGCAGCGTAGCCCAACAAGAGACCCAGTACTTC
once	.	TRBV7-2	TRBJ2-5	CASSLTRLRETQYF	TGTGCCAGCAGCTTAACCAGGCTGAGGGAGACCCAGTACTTC
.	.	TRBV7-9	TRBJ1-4	CASSSATMGLRQNEKLFF	TGTGCCAGCAGCTCCGCAACCATGGGGCTGAGACAGAATGAAAAACTGTTTTTT
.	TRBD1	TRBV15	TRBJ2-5	CATSRYGTGEETQYF	TGTGCCACCAGCAGATACGGGACAGGGGAAGAGACCCAGTACTTC
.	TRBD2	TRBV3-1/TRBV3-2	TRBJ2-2	CASTSGGRAGELFF	TGTGCCAGCACCAGCGGGGGGCGGGCCGGGGAGCTGTTTTTT
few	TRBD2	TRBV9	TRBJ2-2	CASSAYASGGQGTGELFF	TGTGCCAGCAGCGCTTATGCTAGCGGGGGGCAGGGCACCGGGGAGCTGTTTTTT
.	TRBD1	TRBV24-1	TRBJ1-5	CATSDQRTGSNQPQHF	TGTGCCACCAGTGACCAAAGGACAGGGAGCAATCAGCCCCAGCATTTT
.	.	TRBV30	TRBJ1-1	CAVGGMNTEAFF	TGTGCGGTGGGGGGGATGAACACTGAAGCTTTCTTT
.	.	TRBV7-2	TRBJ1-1	CASSLAEIEAFF	TGTGCCAGCAGCTTAGCGGAGATTGAAGCTTTCTTT
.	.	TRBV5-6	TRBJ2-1	CASSQTEYNEQFF	TGTGCCAGCAGCCAGACTGAGTACAATGAGCAGTTCTTC
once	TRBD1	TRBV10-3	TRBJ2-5	CAISDTTGDQETQYF	TGTGCCATCAGTGATACTACAGGGGACCAAGAGACCCAGTACTTC
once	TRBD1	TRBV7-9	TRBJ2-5	CASSTRDRDQETQYF	TGTGCCAGCAGCACCCGGGACAGGGATCAAGAGACCCAGTACTTC
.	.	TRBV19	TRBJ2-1	CASSIMTRVNSYNEQFF	TGTGCCAGTAGTATAATGACCCGGGTTAACTCCTACAATGAGCAGTTCTTC
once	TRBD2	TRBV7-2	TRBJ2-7	CASSLGGTSTYF	TGTGCCAGCAGCTTAGGCGGGACTAGTACGTACTTC
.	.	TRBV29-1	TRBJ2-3	CSVDRGGTDTQYF	TGCAGCGTTGACAGGGGAGGGACAGATACGCAGTATTTT
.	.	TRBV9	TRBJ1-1	CASSVDVEKLNTEAFF	TGTGCCAGCAGCGTAGACGTGGAGAAGTTGAACACTGAAGCTTTCTTT
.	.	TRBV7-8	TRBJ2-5	CASSQIRRRTQETQYF	TGTGCCAGCAGCCAGATCCGGCGACGGACCCAAGAGACCCAGTACTTC
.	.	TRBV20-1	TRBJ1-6	CSASSQGNSPLHF	TGCAGTGCTAGTTCCCAGGGTAATTCACCCCTCCACTTT
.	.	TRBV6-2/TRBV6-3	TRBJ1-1	CASSYREGNTEAFF	TGTGCCAGCAGTTACAGGGAGGGGAACACTGAAGCTTTCTTT
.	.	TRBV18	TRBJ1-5	CASSRRRDSNQPQHF	TGTGCCAGCTCACGCAGAAGAGATAGCAATCAGCCCCAGCATTTT
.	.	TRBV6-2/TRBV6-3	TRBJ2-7	CASSYFSRVHEQYF	TGTGCCAGCAGTTACTTTTCCAGGGTCCACGAGCAGTACTTC
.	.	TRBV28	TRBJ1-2	CASGVNYGYTF	TGTGCCAGCGGGGTGAACTATGGCTACACCTTC
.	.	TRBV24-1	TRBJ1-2	CATIVRDRPGSTF	TGTGCCACCATAGTAAGAGACAGGCCCGGTAGCACCTTC
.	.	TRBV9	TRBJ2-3	CASSVGLDSTDTQYF	TGTGCCAGCAGCGTAGGGCTGGATAGCACAGATACGCAGTATTTT
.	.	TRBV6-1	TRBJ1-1	CASSEAAGYNPEAFF	TGTGCCAGCAGTGAGGCCGCAGGTTACAACCCTGAAGCTTTCTTT
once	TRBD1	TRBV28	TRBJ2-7	CASSLHGTGNEQYF	TGTGCCAGCAGTCTCCACGGGACAGGTAACGAGCAGTACTTC
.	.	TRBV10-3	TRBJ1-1	CASGPNTEAFF	TGTGCCAGCGGACCGAACACTGAAGCTTTCTTT
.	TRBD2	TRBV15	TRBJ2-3	CATSRLSGTFSTDTQYF	TGTGCCACCAGCAGATTAAGCGGGACCTTTAGCACAGATACGCAGTATTTT
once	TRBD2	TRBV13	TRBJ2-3	CASSLVASGYTDTQYF	TGTGCCAGCAGCTTAGTCGCTAGCGGCTACACAGATACGCAGTATTTT
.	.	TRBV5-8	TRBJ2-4	CASSERQAGGNIQYF	TGTGCCAGCAGCGAGAGGCAGGCTGGGGGAAACATTCAGTACTTC
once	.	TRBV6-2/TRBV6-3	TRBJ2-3	CASSLLSRKDTQYF	TGTGCCAGCAGCCTACTATCGAGGAAGGATACGCAGTATTTT
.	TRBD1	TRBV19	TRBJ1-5	CASSIGTGPGGNQPQHF	TGTGCCAGTAGTATAGGGACAGGGCCAGGGGGCAATCAGCCCCAGCATTTT
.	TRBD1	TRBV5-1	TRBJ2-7	CASFQGAGVYEQYF	TGCGCCAGCTTTCAGGGGGCGGGTGTGTACGAGCAGTACTTC
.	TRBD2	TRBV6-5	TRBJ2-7	CASSWTSGGSYEQYF	TGTGCCAGCAGTTGGACTAGCGGGGGCTCCTACGAGCAGTACTTC
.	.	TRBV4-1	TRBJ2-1	CASSQARGNEQFF	TGCGCCAGCAGCCAAGCGAGGGGGAATGAGCAGTTCTTC
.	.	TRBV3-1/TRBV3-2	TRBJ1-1	CASSQGGGAGAFF	TGTGCCAGCAGCCAAGGTGGGGGGGCTGGAGCTTTCTTT
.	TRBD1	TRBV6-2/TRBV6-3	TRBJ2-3	CASSYSTGGWTDTQYF	TGTGCCAGCAGTTACTCGACAGGGGGTTGGACAGATACGCAGTATTTT
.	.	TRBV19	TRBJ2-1	CASRDRDYEQFF	TGTGCCAGTAGAGACAGGGACTATGAGCAGTTCTTC
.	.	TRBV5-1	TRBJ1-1	CASSTDQTDTEAFF	TGCGCCAGCAGCACGGACCAGACGGACACTGAAGCTTTCTTT
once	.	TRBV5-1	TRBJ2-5	CASSPRRLQETQYF	TGCGCCAGCAGCCCCCGTCGGCTTCAAGAGACCCAGTACTTC
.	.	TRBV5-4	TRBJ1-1	CASSLRGALNTEAFF	TGTGCCAGCAGCTTGAGGGGGGCGCTAAACACTGAAGCTTTCTTT
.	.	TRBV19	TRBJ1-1	CASSIVDRNTEAFF	TGTGCCAGTAGTATCGTAGACCGAAACACTGAAGCTTTCTTT
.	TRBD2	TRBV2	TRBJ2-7	CASRTTASGDYEQYF	TGTGCCAGCCGAACCACCGCTAGCGGAGACTACGAGCAGTACTTC
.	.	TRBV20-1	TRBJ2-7	CSVLDYEQYF	TGCAGTGTCCTGGACTACGAGCAGTACTTC
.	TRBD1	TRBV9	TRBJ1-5	CASSTPRGDRGTYSNQPQHF	TGTGCCAGCAGCACCCCGAGAGGCGACAGGGGGACTTATAGCAATCAGCCCCAGCATTTT
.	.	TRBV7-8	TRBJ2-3	CASSFRDPAVTDTQYF	TGTGCCAGCAGCTTCCGGGACCCGGCCGTCACAGATACGCAGTATTTT